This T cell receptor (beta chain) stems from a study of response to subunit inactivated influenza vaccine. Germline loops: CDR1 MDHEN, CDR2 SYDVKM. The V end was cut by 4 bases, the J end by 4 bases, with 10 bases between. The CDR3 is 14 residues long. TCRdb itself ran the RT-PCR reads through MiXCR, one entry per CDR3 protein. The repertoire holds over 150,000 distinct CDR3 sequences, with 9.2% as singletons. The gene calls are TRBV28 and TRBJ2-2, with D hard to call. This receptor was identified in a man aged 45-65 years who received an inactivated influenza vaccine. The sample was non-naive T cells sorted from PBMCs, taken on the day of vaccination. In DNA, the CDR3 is TGTGCCAGCAGTTACGAATCCGGCACCGGGGAGCTGTTTTTT. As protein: CASSYESGTGELFF.